This passage covers 5 T cell receptor beta chains from one sample sequenced in a study of blood T cell repertoires in COVID-19. The data were produced by immunoSEQ multiplex PCR, yet TCRdb's version contains in-frame clones alone and is incomplete. The top ten clones hold roughly 4% of a sample with approximately 220,000 clones, nearly 90% of them seen once. The source material was PBMCs or T cells enriched from blood (not recorded which). Receptors originate from a woman aged 30 to 39 with acute COVID-19.

Only a few counts were recorded for this clone. The V gene is TRBV28, the J gene TRBJ2-2; D might be TRBD2 (6 bases). Germline CDR1 and CDR2: MDHEN and SYDVKM. Trimming shortened V by 5 bases and J by 7 bases, and 11 bases separated the two germline ends. The CDR3 is made up of 13 amino acids. CDR3 sequence (DNA): TGTGCCAGCAGTCGGGGAGGTAACGGGGAGCTGTTTTTT. It translates to CASSRGGNGELFF.

The chain has TRBV12-3 or TRBV12-4 and TRBJ1-2; a possible D gene is TRBD1 (5 bases). V lost 6 bases to trimming and J lost 5 bases, with 10 bases between them. The CDR3 totals 12 residues. CDR3 DNA: TGTGCCAGCAGCTCGGACACATATGGCTACACCTTC. This sequence encodes CASSSDTYGYTF.

This clone was seen a few times. The rearrangement uses TRBV13 and TRBJ2-1; no reliable D call. The CDR3 spans 12 residues. Trimming pared 0 bases from V and 13 bases from J, leaving 10 bases between. CDR1 and CDR2 from the germline V gene are PRHDT and FYEKMQ (reference sequence). In DNA form, the CDR3 reads TGTGCCAGCAGCTTAGGCCTAGAGACTCAGTTCTTC. Residues: CASSLGLETQFF.

The CDR3 is CASSVEQDYGYTF. The DNA of the CDR3 is TGTGCCAGCAGCGTAGAACAGGACTATGGCTACACCTTC. The chain combines TRBV9 with TRBJ1-2, with a weak D call TRBD1 (5 bases). With 0 bases removed from V and 3 bases from J, the gap between germline ends came to 6 bases. Germline V gives CDR1 SGDLS, CDR2 YYNGEE. This CDR3 is built from 13 residues.

This clone showed up just once. J is TRBJ1-2 and V is TRBV5-4; 8 nucleotides match TRBD1. CDR1 is SGHNT and CDR2 is YYREEE in the germline V gene (reference sequence). The CDR3 has 15 residues. V was pared by 2 bases and J by 3 bases, with 6 bases of the junction left unmatched. The CDR3 coding sequence is TGTGCCAGCAGCTTCCCGGGACAGGATTACTATGGCTACACCTTC. Protein product: CASSFPGQDYYGYTF.